This entry features one TCR beta chain sequence. This clonotype has a count of ten or more. Its antigen remains unidentified. One base away there is no much larger clone; base qualities are not given. The data were obtained in a study of T cells in Graves' hyperthyroidism and ophthalmopathy (dated by TCRdb to 2018 to 2020). With regard to the full study: TCR V-J signatures able to tell the groups apart were searched for in a discovery cohort of 90 to 100 patients, of whom fewer than 45 had Graves' ophthalmopathy and around 58 had stable Graves' hyperthyroidism. An independent validation cohort of around 19 hyperthyroidism patients and approximately 16 patients who later progressed to ophthalmopathy tested prospective prediction of ophthalmopathy. The 100 or so discovery patients were divided at random into training and test sets in a 7:3 ratio. Thyroid tissue and blood T-cell repertoires from several Graves' hyperthyroidism patients were also compared in the study. Following sampling, methimazole starting at 30 mg daily was given to hyperthyroidism patients, and high-dose intravenous methylprednisolone was given to ophthalmopathy patients. TCR Vbeta CDR3 sequencing of roughly 140 peripheral blood samples (under 45 ophthalmopathy, 75 hyperthyroidism and about 17 progressor patients) is reported in the paper. The paper as a whole reports these results and caveats: Most expanded thyroid clonotypes (frequency above 0.001) were also found in blood, which suggests that blood repertoires may mirror thyroid immune responses. In cross-validation, a model built on a 13 V-J signature told ophthalmopathy apart from stable hyperthyroidism with less than 90% sensitivity and roughly 82% specificity, and in testing the same model reached 80%/75%. During validation, the model predicted progression to ophthalmopathy a median of approximately 7 months ahead of onset, with roughly 65% sensitivity and 72% to 85% specificity. Sample size was not statistically predetermined, and investigators were not blinded to group allocation.

The study excluded patients with uncontrolled infections, other autoimmune diseases, pregnancy or lactation. Diagnoses were established on the basis of clinical symptoms, serum thyroxine and TRAb, thyroid ultrasound, and orbital computed tomography. Total RNA was extracted using Trizol reagent, and RNA quality was assessed on an Agilent 2100 Bioanalyzer. The TCR beta CDR3 regions were amplified from the RNA transcripts. A first-round RT-PCR of the TCR CDR3 used the HTBI primer set with the Qiagen OneStep RT-PCR kit. A second multiplex PCR round built the libraries, followed by size selection and purification. Sequencing of the libraries was done on an Illumina HiSeq2000 using paired-end 100 bp reads. The paper's data handling went like this. Raw data were processed with SOAPnuke, discarding reads with adapters, uncalled bases, mean Phred below 15, or no exact constant-primer or identifier match. High-quality paired reads were merged using COPE v1.2.5, and each unique nucleotide sequence was defined as a clonotype. Clonotypes were aligned to IMGT TRBV, TRBD and TRBJ reference segments using MiTCR v1.1. The analysis was restricted to V-J combinations with a frequency above 0.0001, which together covered about 99% of the repertoires. A TCS score was defined as the ratio of F50 (clonal expansion) to E x V (chaos), with BLOSUM62-based TCRdist applied between CDR3 peptides within each V-J. Welch's t-statistics and random forest reduced just over 500 V-J features to roughly 13, which were used in a naive Bayes classifier (R e1071). Thyroid-blood repertoire similarity was quantified with the Morisita-Horn index. In TCRdb, the public reads were trimmed at Q25 with fastp and aligned with MiXCR, with productive beta chains retained. A single entry per CDR3 protein holds the most common genes and DNA from its merged rows. Clone size and V and J calls follow TCRdb, not the original study. Present in this sample are approximately 510,000 distinct CDR3 sequences, roughly 45% of which were seen just once. The leading ten clones occupy around 47% of the sample.

The CDR3 numbers 14 residues from cysteine through phenylalanine. The entry retains the CDR3 DNA only, 42 bases that are in frame from base 1. From a lookup of the germline V gene, CDR1 and CDR2 are SNHLY and FYNNEI. Cut back by 7 bases and 7 bases, the V and J ends lie 16 bases apart. The chain joins TRBV2 to TRBJ2-2, with no reliable assignment of the D segment. The clonotype originates from an adult woman with Graves' disease, either hyperthyroidism or ophthalmopathy (not recorded which). Specimen: peripheral blood or thyroid tissue (not recorded which). In nucleotides, the sequence is TGTGCCAGCACGACATCGACAACAATCGGGGAGCTGTTTTTT. It translates as CASTTSTTIGELFF.